What follows are 18 T cell receptor beta chains derived from one specimen sequenced in a study of CD8 T cells in ankylosing spondylitis. Findings of the study overall: The study identified a TCR beta motif of under ten highly homologous variants that appeared characteristic of ankylosing spondylitis blood.

These receptors have no known antigen. MiXCR, run by TCRdb on the 5' RACE reads, gives a single entry per CDR3 protein. The table includes about 800,000 distinct CDR3 sequences, around 11% detected once. The sample taken for sequencing was blood, either unsorted or a sorted T cell fraction (not recorded which). The receptor set was obtained from a male donor with ankylosing spondylitis.

CDR3: CASGQGQGGENTQYF. The CDR3 DNA reads as TGTGCCAGCGGACAGGGACAGGGAGGAGAGAATACGCAGTATTTT. The V and J genes are TRBV12-3 or TRBV12-4 and TRBJ2-3; 9 positions match TRBD1. Trimming took 8 bases from V and 7 from J; bases not matched to a gene: 13. The CDR3 has 15 amino acids.

This clonotype was counted ten times or more. The V gene is TRBV29-1, the J gene TRBJ2-3; D may be TRBD1 or TRBD2 (5 bases each). CDR3 size: 13 residues. Trimming cost V 7 bases and J 2 bases, with 13 bases left between them. The germline gives CDR1 SQVTM, CDR2 ANQGSEA. The CDR3 coding sequence is TGCAGCGCCGAGGGGTCCCACACAGATACGCAGTATTTT. Translated, it gives CSAEGSHTDTQYF.

In its sample, this clonotype was seen a few times. This chain connects TRBV6-7 to TRBJ2-1, with TRBD1 matching over 8 bases. TRBV6-7 is known as an ORF, though its function is uncertain. This CDR3 has 14 amino acids. Trimming took 7 bases from V and 9 from J; bases not matched to a gene: 11. The chain's CDR3 is CASTNGTGLSEQFF. The CDR3 DNA follows: TGTGCCAGCACCAACGGGACAGGTCTGAGTGAGCAGTTCTTC.

This clonotype was seen a few times. V is TRBV4-3 and J is TRBJ1-4; 10 bases agree with TRBD1. The CDR3 length is 15 residues. V gave up 1 base and J gave up 6 bases; unmatched junction bases: 2. CDR1 LGHNA and CDR2 YSLEER come from the germline V gene. DNA of the CDR3: TGCGCCAGCAGCCAAGCGGACAGGGGGTATGAAAAACTGTTTTTT. Its translation is CASSQADRGYEKLFF.

The chain recombines TRBV6-1 with TRBJ1-2; the D is unclear. Germline V gene data show CDR1 as MNHNS and CDR2 as SASEGT. V dropped 4 bases and J dropped 6 bases, with 15 bases sitting between them. The CDR3 spans 14 residues. The CDR3 sequence is CASSAGRAWHGYTF. The CDR3 DNA sequence: TGTGCCAGCAGTGCAGGACGGGCCTGGCATGGCTACACCTTC.

The V call is TRBV5-6, the J call TRBJ2-7, with TRBD2 as a possible D gene (6 bases). Between the trimmed V and J ends, which lost 7 bases and 7 bases, there was a span of 27 bases. In germline, CDR1 is SGHDT, CDR2 YYEEEE. CDR3 length equals 16 residues. The CDR3 region is CASQLGAGRFPREQYF. The CDR3 coding sequence is TGTGCCAGCCAGCTCGGGGCGGGGAGGTTCCCCAGGGAGCAGTACTTC.

The chain recombines TRBV7-9 with TRBJ1-4, with D perhaps TRBD1 (6 bases). The germline V and J ends were trimmed by 5 bases and 0 bases, with 10 bases remaining between them. CDR1 and CDR2 (germline): SEHNR, FQNEAQ (reference sequence). This CDR3 is 15 amino acids long. This CDR3 is CASSGRQATNEKLFF. The CDR3 bases are TGTGCCAGCAGCGGACGACAGGCAACTAATGAAAAACTGTTTTTT. Full variable domain (outside the CDR3, taken from reference TRBV7-9 and TRBJ1-4): DTGVSQNPRHKITKRGQNVTFRCDPISEHNRLYWYRQTLGQGPEFLTYFQNEAQLEKSRLLSDRFSAERPKGSFSTLEIQRTEQGDSAMYLCASSGRQATNEKLFFGSGTQLSVL.

This clonotype turned up a few times. This chain's CDR3 is CASSLIGPGDSPLHF. CDR3 in DNA: TGTGCCAGCAGTTTAATAGGGCCCGGGGATTCACCCCTCCACTTT. The chain uses TRBV12-3 or TRBV12-4 and TRBJ1-6; D ambiguous. V dropped 2 bases and J dropped 8 bases, with 13 bases sitting between them. This CDR3 has 15 residues.

This clonotype was counted between two and nine times. This chain links TRBV12-3 or TRBV12-4 with TRBJ1-3, with TRBD1 identical over 9 bases. The CDR3 sequence is 13 residues long. With V trimmed by 6 bases and J by 8 bases, 5 bases remained unmatched. The CDR3 DNA reads as TGTGCCAGCAGGACCGGGACAGGGCACACCATATATTTT. Translated, it gives CASRTGTGHTIYF.

This clonotype has a count of ten or more. The chain links TRBV20-1 to TRBJ2-5, with D possibly matching TRBD1 (5 bases). The CDR3 contains 10 residues. Trimming left V 7 bases short and J 5 bases short, with 8 bases between. Germline V gene data show CDR1 as DFQATT and CDR2 as SNEGSKA (reference sequence). This CDR3 is CSVKGETQYF. DNA of the CDR3: TGCAGTGTTAAGGGGGAGACCCAGTACTTC.

The V and J genes are TRBV20-1 and TRBJ2-7, with D maybe TRBD2 (5 bases). CDR1 and CDR2 from the germline V gene are DFQATT and SNEGSKA (reference sequence). The CDR3 consists of 13 residues. Trimming stripped 6 bases from V and 5 bases from J, with 17 bases between. The CDR3 loop is CSALRGLLDEQYF. The DNA for the CDR3 is TGCAGTGCACTCAGAGGACTCCTAGACGAGCAGTACTTC.

V and J are TRBV4-3 and TRBJ2-3; tentative D call: TRBD2 (6 bases). The V gene lost 0 bases and the J gene lost 2 bases, with 12 bases spanning the gap. The germline gives CDR1 LGHNA, CDR2 YSLEER. The CDR3 is 16 residues long. The CDR3 loop reads CASSQETGRLTDTQYF. CDR3 nucleotide sequence: TGCGCCAGCAGCCAAGAAACTGGGAGGCTCACAGATACGCAGTATTTT.

This clonotype was found once. The chain links TRBV11-2 to TRBJ2-7, with D perhaps being TRBD1 or TRBD2 (5 bases each). V was trimmed by 5 bases and J by 3 bases, leaving 14 bases between them. This CDR3 region has 14 residues. Germline values: CDR1 SGHAT, CDR2 FQNNGV. The CDR3 protein is CASSTPRGGYEQYF. The CDR3 coding sequence is TGTGCCAGCAGCACCCCCCGGGGCGGCTACGAGCAGTACTTC.

The table lists this clonotype with a few counts. The CDR3 nucleotides are TGTGCCAGCAGACAGGACAGCAATAATGAAAAACTGTTTTTT. Its protein is CASRQDSNNEKLFF. The rearrangement joins TRBV12-3 or TRBV12-4 to TRBJ1-4; D possibly corresponds to TRBD1 (6 bases). This CDR3 is built from 14 residues. The germline V and J ends were trimmed by 6 bases and 4 bases, with 12 bases remaining between them.

This sequence joins TRBV5-1 and TRBJ2-1; D unresolved. The CDR3 loop spans 15 amino acids. The V gene's germline CDR1 is SGHRS and CDR2 YFSETQ. V was trimmed by 2 bases and J by 9 bases, leaving 18 bases between them. The CDR3 reads CASSFVPSPPSEQFF. Written as DNA, the CDR3 is TGCGCCAGCAGCTTCGTTCCATCCCCCCCGTCTGAGCAGTTCTTC.

The chain recombines TRBV12-3 or TRBV12-4 with TRBJ2-7, with 8 bases aligning to TRBD2. CDR3 length: 17 amino acids. Trimming cost V 4 bases and J 2 bases; bases outside gene matches: 13. CDR3 DNA sequence: TGTGCCAGCAGTTCTCGAGGAGGGCGGGGGGCCGCCTACGAGCAGTACTTC. It yields the protein CASSSRGGRGAAYEQYF.

This clonotype was seen more than once but under ten times. V gene TRBV5-1 combines with J gene TRBJ1-1; TRBD1 is a possible D gene (5 bases). Germline V CDR1 and CDR2: SGHRS, YFSETQ. This CDR3 spans 14 amino acids. Trimming stripped 3 bases from V and 1 base from J, with 10 bases between. Here the CDR3 reads CASSSQAGNTEAFF. CDR3 nucleotide sequence: TGCGCCAGCAGCTCACAGGCGGGGAACACTGAAGCTTTCTTT.

A few counts support this clonotype. The V and J genes are TRBV20-1 and TRBJ2-7; a possible D gene is TRBD1 (6 bases). This CDR3 region has 12 residues. CDR1 and CDR2 (germline): DFQATT, SNEGSKA (reference sequence). V dropped 3 bases and J dropped 5 bases, with 11 bases sitting between them. CDR3 region: CSASQDSHEQYF. CDR3 nucleotide sequence: TGCAGTGCTAGTCAGGACAGTCACGAGCAGTACTTC.